Presented here are 4 T cell receptor beta chains from one specimen sequenced in a study of sequential checkpoint blockade in melanoma. The data were produced by immunoSEQ multiplex PCR, yet TCRdb's version contains in-frame clones alone and is incomplete. The sample yields 10,000 or so clones, roughly four fifths seen once. Stated treatment: randomized to nivolumab then ipilimumab (arm A) or the reverse (arm B). Specimen: CD8+ T cells sorted from blood (inferred from file names), collected from a patient given nivolumab and ipilimumab in sequence. These TCRs come from a human donor with melanoma.

V usage is TRBV2 and J usage is TRBJ2-2, with D hard to call. This CDR3 is built from 14 residues. Trimming took off 5 bases at V and 0 bases at J, with 7 bases between the two ends. The germline V gene has CDR1 SNHLY and CDR2 FYNNEI. CDR3 residues: CASSTGTNTGELFF. CDR3 in DNA: TGTGCCAGCAGTACCGGTACGAACACCGGGGAGCTGTTTTTT.

The chain has TRBV27 and TRBJ2-7; D is unresolved. Trimming took off 0 bases at V and 7 bases at J, with 16 bases between the two ends. CDR1 is MNHEY and CDR2 is SMNVEV in the germline V gene (reference sequence). This CDR3 region has 15 residues. Here the CDR3 DNA reads TGTGCCAGCAGTTTATCGACACCCACTCCTTTTGAGCAGTACTTC. Translating gives CASSLSTPTPFEQYF.

This chain joins TRBV2 and TRBJ1-6; 10 bases map to TRBD1. CDR1 is SNHLY and CDR2 is FYNNEI in the germline V gene. V trimming: 0 bases; J trimming: 9 bases; junction bases outside the gene matches: 11. This CDR3 has 18 residues. Here the CDR3 reads CASSEARGRTGGFSPLHF. CDR3 DNA sequence: TGTGCCAGCAGTGAAGCGAGAGGGAGGACAGGGGGATTTTCACCCCTCCACTTT.

This sequence joins TRBV29-1 and TRBJ1-2; 10 bases are a match to TRBD1. The V segment lost 4 bases and the J segment 4 bases; nucleotides outside the gene matches: 15. The CDR3 totals 17 residues. CDR1 is SQVTM and CDR2 is ANQGSEA in the germline V gene. The CDR3 DNA reads as TGCAGCGTTGTAGGTTCGACAGGGGGCTCCAAGGGCTATGGCTACACCTTC. It specifies CSVVGSTGGSKGYGYTF.